The T cell receptor (beta chain) under discussion was sequenced for a study of T cell clusters in autoimmune cytopenias. The wider study: Per sample, median TRB depth was 51,575 reads, yielding a median about 2,500 distinct clonotypes.

Remarks on this clonotype: Its antigen is not identified.

Multiplex touch-down PCR amplified TRB using TRB-A and TRB-B pools in one tube. TCRdb reworked the multiplex PCR reads into one entry per CDR3 protein, no DNA. The listing records 3,100 or so distinct CDR3 sequences. Study-level findings and limits: The T cell clusters came from computational analysis alone and lack functional validation. TRB repertoire shifts in secondary cytopenia and chronic lymphocytic leukemia mostly reflected lymphoma, not autoimmunity. Primary autoimmune cytopenia patients appeared to lack physiological T cell clusters present in healthy donors.

TRB amplification used approximately 250 ng of peripheral blood genomic DNA. Germline lookup yields CDR1 MNHEY and CDR2 SVGAGI. The CDR3 has 15 amino acids. The TCR comes from a human donor with an autoimmune cytopenia or autoimmune hepatitis (not recorded which). The specimen was peripheral blood. The chain has TRBV6-5 and TRBJ2-7; without DNA, the TCRdb call of TRBD2 cannot be checked. This CDR3 reads CASSVTSGGSYEQYF.